The 8 T cell receptor beta chains given below trace back to one sample, sequenced in a study of blood T cell repertoires in COVID-19 (dated by TCRdb to about 2020). Library creation used the immunoSEQ multiplex PCR assay. Entries here come from immuneACCESS through TCRdb and include only in-frame sequences with V and J called. Some clones fail to appear in such tables; in the studies checked, an unresolved V gene covers under half of the shortfall, and the cause of the remainder is unknown. The sample records some 390,000 clones, approximately 89% of which are singletons. The ten biggest clones cover about 1.8% of the sample. Material for sequencing was PBMCs or T cells enriched from blood (not recorded which). The source is a woman in her twenties or thirties who had recovered from COVID-19.

This chain links TRBV4-3 with TRBJ1-4, with D possibly TRBD1 on 5 matching bases. Trimming removed 0 bases from V and 10 bases from J, with 18 bases in between. The CDR3 is 16 residues long. Germline V gene data show CDR1 as LGHNA and CDR2 as YSLEER. This CDR3 reads CASSQEGRRTGGKLFF. The CDR3 DNA reads TGCGCCAGCAGCCAAGAAGGGAGGCGGACGGGGGGAAAACTGTTTTTT.

For the CDR3, the DNA is TGTGCCAGCAGCCTAGACATGCCGGAGACCCAGTACTTC. Protein sequence: CASSLDMPETQYF. The genes are TRBV9 and TRBJ2-5; unclear D gene. The CDR3 runs 13 residues. The V gene lost 4 bases and the J gene lost 5 bases, with 12 bases spanning the gap. Looked up from germline, CDR1 is SGDLS and CDR2 is YYNGEE.

The rearrangement links TRBV7-9 to TRBJ2-3; no clear D gene. The CDR3 runs 14 residues. Trimming stripped 1 base from V and 2 bases from J, with 7 bases between. The germline V gene has CDR1 SEHNR and CDR2 FQNEAQ (reference sequence). The CDR3 DNA follows: TGTGCCAGCAGCTTAGGCGGATACACAGATACGCAGTATTTT. It specifies CASSLGGYTDTQYF. The whole variable domain, remainder taken from reference TRBV7-9 and TRBJ2-3, is DTGVSQNPRHKITKRGQNVTFRCDPISEHNRLYWYRQTLGQGPEFLTYFQNEAQLEKSRLLSDRFSAERPKGSFSTLEIQRTEQGDSAMYLCASSLGGYTDTQYFGPGTRLTVL.

This sequence joins TRBV4-3 and TRBJ1-4, with D possibly matching TRBD1 (5 bases). This CDR3 is built from 15 residues. Germline-derived CDR1 and CDR2 are LGHNA and YSLEER. Trimming took 0 bases from V and 7 from J, leaving 12 bases between them. CDR3 amino acids: CASSQEGGEGEKLFF. In nucleotides, the CDR3 is TGCGCCAGCAGCCAAGAGGGAGGGGAGGGTGAAAAACTGTTTTTT.

The V call is TRBV21-1, the J call TRBJ2-1; TRBD2, the table's D call, lacks a check against the DNA. TRBV21-1 is tagged as a pseudogene. The CDR3 is made up of 18 amino acids. The CDR3 nucleotides read TGTGCCACCGCGTACGGACTAGCGCTAAGGAGGATCAGCGATGAGCAGTTCTTC. Translated: CATAYGLALRRISDEQFF.

The V call is TRBV4-3, the J call TRBJ2-1; D gene unclear. Trimming removed 0 bases from V and 1 base from J, with 7 bases in between. The CDR3 sequence is 15 residues long. CDR1 is LGHNA and CDR2 is YSLEER in the germline V gene. The CDR3 loop is CASSQDDSSYNEQFF. The CDR3 coding sequence is TGCGCCAGCAGCCAAGATGACTCGTCCTACAATGAGCAGTTCTTC.

The V and J genes are TRBV9 and TRBJ2-1, with 7 bases fitting TRBD2. There are 16 residues in the CDR3. V trimming: 0 bases; J trimming: 8 bases; junction bases outside the gene matches: 11. Germline CDR1 and CDR2: SGDLS and YYNGEE. The CDR3 spells CASSVGGRGRAHEQFF. For the CDR3, the DNA is TGTGCCAGCAGCGTAGGTGGTAGAGGGAGGGCCCATGAGCAGTTCTTC.

The chain couples TRBV10-3 to TRBJ2-5; maybe TRBD2 (6 bases). From germline, CDR1 is ENHRY and CDR2 SYGVKD. Trimming left V 2 bases short and J 1 base short, with 11 bases between. The CDR3 is 15 amino acids. CDR3 coding DNA: TGTGCCATCAGTGAGGGAGGGACTGCCCAAGAGACCCAGTACTTC. Its protein product is CAISEGGTAQETQYF.